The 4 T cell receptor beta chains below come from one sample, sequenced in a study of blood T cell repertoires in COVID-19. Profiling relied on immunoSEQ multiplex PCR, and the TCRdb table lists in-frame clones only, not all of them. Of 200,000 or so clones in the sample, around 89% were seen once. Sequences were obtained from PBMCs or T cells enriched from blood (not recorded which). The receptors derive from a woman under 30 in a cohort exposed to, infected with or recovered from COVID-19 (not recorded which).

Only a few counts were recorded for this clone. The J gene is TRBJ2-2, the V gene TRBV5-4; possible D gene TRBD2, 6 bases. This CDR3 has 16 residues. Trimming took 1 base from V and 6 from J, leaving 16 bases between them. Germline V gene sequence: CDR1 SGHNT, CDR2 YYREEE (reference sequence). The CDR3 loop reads CASSLSIGWEAGELFF. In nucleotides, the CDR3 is TGTGCCAGCAGCTTGTCTATAGGATGGGAGGCCGGGGAGCTGTTTTTT.

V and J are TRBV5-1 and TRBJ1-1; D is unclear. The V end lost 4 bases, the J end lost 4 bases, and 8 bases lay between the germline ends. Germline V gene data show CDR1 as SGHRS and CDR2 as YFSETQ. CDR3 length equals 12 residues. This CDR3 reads CASSEEGTEAFF. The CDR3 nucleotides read TGCGCCAGCAGCGAGGAGGGCACTGAAGCTTTCTTT.

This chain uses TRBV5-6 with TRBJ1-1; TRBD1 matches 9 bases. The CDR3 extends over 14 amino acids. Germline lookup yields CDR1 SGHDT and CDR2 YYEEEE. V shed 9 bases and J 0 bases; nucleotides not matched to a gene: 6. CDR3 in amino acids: CATSTGGMNTEAFF. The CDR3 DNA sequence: TGTGCCACTTCGACAGGGGGAATGAACACTGAAGCTTTCTTT.

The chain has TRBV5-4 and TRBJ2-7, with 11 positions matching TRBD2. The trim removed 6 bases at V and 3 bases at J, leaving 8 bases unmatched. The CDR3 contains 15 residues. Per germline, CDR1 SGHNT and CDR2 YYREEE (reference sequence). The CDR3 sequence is CASTLPGLAVYEQYF. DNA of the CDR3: TGTGCCAGCACCCTACCGGGACTAGCGGTCTACGAGCAGTACTTC.